This is a list of T cell receptor beta chains from one sample in a study of blood T cell repertoires in COVID-19. Method: immunoSEQ multiplex PCR; TCRdb's copy keeps in-frame clones and lacks some. The data show approximately 60,000 clones, 82% seen once. What was sequenced was peripheral blood. These receptors all come from a woman aged 80 or over with acute or convalescent COVID-19. CDR3s include the opening cysteine and the closing phenylalanine or tryptophan. Each record gives: clone size, D gene, J gene, V gene, CDR3 DNA, CDR3 protein. A D gene is named only where the DNA matches it firmly. A clone size is listed for some rows: how often the clone was seen (once, few, many), or a class if it is expanded.

size: NA
D: NA
J: TRBJ1-2
V: TRBV30
DNA: TGTGCCTGGAGTGTACAGGCTAACTATGGCTACACCTTC
CDR3: CAWSVQANYGYTF

size: NA
D: TRBD1
J: TRBJ1-4
V: TRBV2
DNA: TGTGCCAGCGGGCAGGGGGCTAGGGCAACTAATGAAAAACTGTTTTTT
CDR3: CASGQGARATNEKLFF

size: NA
D: TRBD1
J: TRBJ1-3
V: TRBV19
DNA: TGTGCCAGTACGTACAGGGGTAAAGACACCATATATTTT
CDR3: CASTYRGKDTIYF

size: few
D: TRBD1
J: TRBJ1-5
V: TRBV10-3
DNA: TGTGCCATCAGTGCGACGGACAGGGGGCGAGGTCAGCCCCAGCATTTT
CDR3: CAISATDRGRGQPQHF

size: NA
D: TRBD2
J: TRBJ2-1
V: TRBV11-3
DNA: TGTGCCAGCAGCTTAGAACCTGGACTAGCAACGAGAGATGAGCAGTTCTTC
CDR3: CASSLEPGLATRDEQFF

size: NA
D: NA
J: TRBJ1-6
V: TRBV6-6
DNA: TGTGCCAGCAGTCTCCGCGGGGGTGGGTTCTATAATTCACCCCTCCACTTT
CDR3: CASSLRGGGFYNSPLHF

size: few
D: NA
J: TRBJ2-3
V: TRBV7-9
DNA: TGTGCCAGCAGCGACGGAACTAGTCCCACAGATACGCAGTATTTT
CDR3: CASSDGTSPTDTQYF

size: NA
D: NA
J: TRBJ1-2
V: TRBV9
DNA: TGTGCCAGTGGGGGGTTGGACTATGGCTACACCTTC
CDR3: CASGGLDYGYTF

size: NA
D: TRBD2
J: TRBJ2-4
V: TRBV10-3
DNA: TGTGCCATCAGTGAGTCCCTAGCGGGAGGAATCGCGGCCAAAAACATTCAGTACTTC
CDR3: CAISESLAGGIAAKNIQYF

size: few
D: NA
J: TRBJ2-7
V: TRBV2
DNA: TGTGCCAGCAGTGAACAGATCCACGAGCAGTACTTC
CDR3: CASSEQIHEQYF

size: once
D: TRBD1
J: TRBJ1-1
V: TRBV5-4
DNA: TGTGCCAGCGAGGGACAGAACCTTGAAGCTTTCTTT
CDR3: CASEGQNLEAFF

size: few
D: NA
J: TRBJ2-3
V: TRBV28
DNA: TGTGCCAGCAGTCCCCAGGACGGCCCAGGGGATACGCAGTATTTT
CDR3: CASSPQDGPGDTQYF

size: NA
D: NA
J: TRBJ2-3
V: TRBV4-1
DNA: TGCGCCAGCAGCCAAGCCGGACTAACCACAGATACGCAGTATTTT
CDR3: CASSQAGLTTDTQYF

size: NA
D: NA
J: TRBJ1-1
V: TRBV28
DNA: TGTGCCAGCAGTTTAGGCGATGGGGGGGGGAACACTGAAGCTTTCTTT
CDR3: CASSLGDGGGNTEAFF

size: once
D: NA
J: TRBJ2-1
V: TRBV14
DNA: TGTGCCAGCAATGAGGGCCCTTTCTCCTACAATGAGCAGTTCTTC
CDR3: CASNEGPFSYNEQFF

size: NA
D: TRBD1
J: TRBJ2-7
V: TRBV30
DNA: TGTGCCTGGAGTGGACGGACAGGGGGCGCGTACGAGCAGTACTTC
CDR3: CAWSGRTGGAYEQYF

size: NA
D: TRBD2
J: TRBJ2-3
V: TRBV3-1/TRBV3-2
DNA: TGTGCCAGCAGCTCCCGGACTAGCGGGAGAGGTAGCACAGATACGCAGTATTTT
CDR3: CASSSRTSGRGSTDTQYF

size: NA
D: TRBD2
J: TRBJ2-7
V: TRBV28
DNA: TGTGCCAGCAGTCCCGGACTAGCGGACTTCTCCTACGAGCAGTACTTC
CDR3: CASSPGLADFSYEQYF

size: NA
D: TRBD1
J: TRBJ1-2
V: TRBV6-1
DNA: TGTGCCAGCAGTGACGGGACAGGGGACTCAAGTGGCTACACCTTC
CDR3: CASSDGTGDSSGYTF

size: NA
D: TRBD2
J: TRBJ2-1
V: TRBV11-3
DNA: TGTGCCAGCAGCTTAGGGATTGTGCCGGGACTAGCGGGTTCCAATGAGCAGTTCTTC
CDR3: CASSLGIVPGLAGSNEQFF

size: NA
D: TRBD1
J: TRBJ1-5
V: TRBV7-8
DNA: TGTGCCAGCAGCTTATCGACAGGGGGCGGGCAGCCCCAGCATTTT
CDR3: CASSLSTGGGQPQHF

size: NA
D: TRBD2
J: TRBJ2-5
V: TRBV18
DNA: TGTGCCAGCTCTCCGACTAGCGGGGGAGAGACCCAGTACTTC
CDR3: CASSPTSGGETQYF

size: few
D: NA
J: TRBJ2-7
V: TRBV5-1
DNA: TGCGCCAGCAGCTTGGACAGTACCTCCTACGAGCAGTACTTC
CDR3: CASSLDSTSYEQYF

size: NA
D: NA
J: TRBJ2-7
V: TRBV10-1
DNA: TGCGCCAGCAGTCGCGACAAGAACTACGAGCAGTACTTC
CDR3: CASSRDKNYEQYF

size: NA
D: NA
J: TRBJ2-7
V: TRBV4-1
DNA: TGCGCCAGCAGCCAAGAGGTAGGAGTCGGAGAGCAGTACTTC
CDR3: CASSQEVGVGEQYF

size: NA
D: TRBD1
J: TRBJ1-6
V: TRBV7-2
DNA: TGTGCCAGCAGCCAATGGGACAGGGTGGGTTCACCCCTCCACTTT
CDR3: CASSQWDRVGSPLHF

size: NA
D: NA
J: TRBJ1-1
V: TRBV12-3/TRBV12-4
DNA: TGTGCCAGCAGGGTCGGACAAGGGACTGAAGCTTTCTTT
CDR3: CASRVGQGTEAFF

size: NA
D: NA
J: TRBJ2-3
V: TRBV5-6
DNA: TGTGCCAGCAGCCCGGACACCTCCACAGATACGCAGTATTTT
CDR3: CASSPDTSTDTQYF

size: once
D: NA
J: TRBJ2-2
V: TRBV6-6
DNA: TGTGCCAGCAGACTACAGGGCGGGGAGCTGTTTTTT
CDR3: CASRLQGGELFF

size: once
D: NA
J: TRBJ2-6
V: TRBV28
DNA: TGTGCCAGCAGTTTAGAGAGAGGTGGGGCCAACGTCCTGACTTTC
CDR3: CASSLERGGANVLTF

size: NA
D: NA
J: TRBJ1-1
V: TRBV10-1
DNA: TGCGCCAGCAGGCAGGGAGGGAGCACTGAAGCTTTCTTT
CDR3: CASRQGGSTEAFF

size: few
D: NA
J: TRBJ2-7
V: TRBV5-1
DNA: TGCGCCACCAGGGTTGGAGGGAATTCCTACGAGCAGTACTTC
CDR3: CATRVGGNSYEQYF

size: NA
D: NA
J: TRBJ1-5
V: TRBV4-1
DNA: TGCGCCAGCAGCCAAGGGGGGGGTAGCAATCAGCCCCAGCATTTT
CDR3: CASSQGGGSNQPQHF

size: NA
D: TRBD1
J: TRBJ1-2
V: TRBV6-1
DNA: TGTGCCAGCAGTGAACGGGACAGGGGGCAGTGGAATGGCTACACCTTC
CDR3: CASSERDRGQWNGYTF

size: NA
D: NA
J: TRBJ1-5
V: TRBV2
DNA: TGTGCCAGCAGTGATGGAGTGGATCAGCCCCAGCATTTT
CDR3: CASSDGVDQPQHF

size: NA
D: NA
J: TRBJ2-7
V: TRBV5-1
DNA: TGCGCCAGCAGCCTACCAACCTACGAGCAGTACTTC
CDR3: CASSLPTYEQYF

size: NA
D: TRBD1
J: TRBJ1-3
V: TRBV27
DNA: TGTGCCAGCAGTCTAACCGGGACAGTGCACTCTGGAAACACCATATATTTT
CDR3: CASSLTGTVHSGNTIYF

size: NA
D: NA
J: TRBJ1-1
V: TRBV6-5
DNA: TGTGCCAGCAGCCAAGGAGCTGAAGCTTTCTTT
CDR3: CASSQGAEAFF

size: NA
D: TRBD2
J: TRBJ2-3
V: TRBV5-6
DNA: TGTGCCAGCAGCAGGACTAGCGGCCACGAGGGGGATACGCAGTATTTT
CDR3: CASSRTSGHEGDTQYF

size: NA
D: NA
J: TRBJ2-7
V: TRBV28
DNA: TGTGCCAGCAGTTTAACAGTTTTCTACGAGCAGTACTTC
CDR3: CASSLTVFYEQYF

size: NA
D: TRBD1
J: TRBJ1-1
V: TRBV7-9
DNA: TGTGCCAGCAGCTTTCCTACGGGACAGGGGGCCGGAGAAGCTTTCTTT
CDR3: CASSFPTGQGAGEAFF

size: NA
D: TRBD1
J: TRBJ1-2
V: TRBV6-5
DNA: TGTGCCAGCAGTCAGGCGGGACAGTTCTATGGCTACACCTTC
CDR3: CASSQAGQFYGYTF

size: NA
D: NA
J: TRBJ2-6
V: TRBV5-4
DNA: TGTGCCAGCAGCTTGGGACAGGCTGGGGCCAACGTCCTGACTTTC
CDR3: CASSLGQAGANVLTF

size: NA
D: NA
J: TRBJ2-2
V: TRBV7-9
DNA: TGTGCCAGCAGACCCCGGGTAGCCGGGGAGCTGTTTTTT
CDR3: CASRPRVAGELFF

size: NA
D: TRBD1
J: TRBJ2-4
V: TRBV29-1
DNA: TGCAGCGTCGCCGGGACAGGCGAGGGGATTCAGTACTTC
CDR3: CSVAGTGEGIQYF

size: NA
D: NA
J: TRBJ1-5
V: TRBV30
DNA: TGTGCCTGGAGGGGCCAGGATAATCAGCCCCAGCATTTT
CDR3: CAWRGQDNQPQHF

size: NA
D: TRBD1
J: TRBJ1-2
V: TRBV12-5
DNA: TGTGCTAGTGGACCGGGACAGGGGCTTTATGGCTACACCTTC
CDR3: CASGPGQGLYGYTF

size: NA
D: TRBD1
J: TRBJ1-3
V: TRBV5-1
DNA: TGCGCCAGCAGCTTAACAGGGGCCGGGGCCGGAAACACCATATATTTT
CDR3: CASSLTGAGAGNTIYF

size: once
D: NA
J: TRBJ1-3
V: TRBV7-9
DNA: TGTGCCAGCAGCTTAGGAGTTGGAAACACCATATATTTT
CDR3: CASSLGVGNTIYF

size: NA
D: NA
J: TRBJ2-3
V: TRBV12-5
DNA: TGTGCTAGTGGTTTGGGGCAGTTCACAGATACGCAGTATTTT
CDR3: CASGLGQFTDTQYF

size: NA
D: NA
J: TRBJ2-5
V: TRBV6-5
DNA: TGTGCCAGCAGTATTACAGGCCGGGAGACCCAGTACTTC
CDR3: CASSITGRETQYF

size: NA
D: TRBD2
J: TRBJ2-3
V: TRBV27
DNA: TGTGCCAGCAGCCTTTTCGGGACTAGCTCCGCAGATACGCAGTATTTT
CDR3: CASSLFGTSSADTQYF

size: once
D: TRBD2
J: TRBJ2-5
V: TRBV11-2
DNA: TGTGCCAGCAGCCGACAAACTAGCGGGAGGCAAGAGACCCAGTACTTC
CDR3: CASSRQTSGRQETQYF

size: NA
D: NA
J: TRBJ2-3
V: TRBV5-6
DNA: TGTGCCAGCAGGGCGGTTGGAGCTCGGGATACGCAGTATTTT
CDR3: CASRAVGARDTQYF

size: NA
D: TRBD1
J: TRBJ2-5
V: TRBV10-3
DNA: TGTGCCAGCGGGACAGGGGGGAAAGAGACCCAGTACTTC
CDR3: CASGTGGKETQYF

size: NA
D: TRBD2
J: TRBJ2-1
V: TRBV3-1/TRBV3-2
DNA: TGTGCCAGCAGCCAAGGGGGAGCGGGGTCCCACAATGAGCAGTTCTTC
CDR3: CASSQGGAGSHNEQFF